Each of the 22 T cell receptor beta chains below was sequenced from the same sample in a study of cytomegalovirus exposure and HLA in healthy donors. PCR employed 60 Vbeta and 13 Jbeta primers. TCRdb's copy holds only in-frame clones and misses some; the assay was immunoSEQ multiplex PCR. The sample includes roughly 100,000 clones, around 75% of them seen just once. The sequencing sample was made of PBMCs. Receptors originate from a male donor in good health and CMV-seropositive.

This chain uses TRBV18 with TRBJ1-5; D gene ambiguous. The germline gives CDR1 KGHSH, CDR2 LQKENI. CDR3 size: 16 residues. Trimming took 3 bases from V and 2 from J, leaving 14 bases between them. CDR3 in amino acids: CASSPQRAGGNQPQHF. Written as DNA, the CDR3 is TGTGCCAGCTCACCCCAGAGGGCCGGTGGCAATCAGCCCCAGCATTTT.

The J gene is TRBJ2-3, the V gene TRBV12-5; 10 bases line up with TRBD1. The CDR3 sequence is 15 residues long. Germline loops: CDR1 LGHNT, CDR2 FRNRAP. The ends lost 3 bases at V and 4 bases at J; junction bases unmatched: 4. This chain's CDR3 is CASGFGQGVADTQYF. In nucleotides, the CDR3 is TGTGCTAGTGGTTTTGGACAGGGGGTGGCAGATACGCAGTATTTT.

The genes are TRBV6-5 and TRBJ2-7, with 8 bases that match TRBD2. CDR1 is MNHEY and CDR2 is SVGAGI in the germline V gene. V lost 1 base, J lost 0 bases, and 2 bases stayed unmatched. The CDR3 is made up of 15 amino acids. Here the CDR3 DNA reads TGTGCCAGCAGTTACTTTAGCGGGAACTCCTACGAGCAGTACTTC. Its translation: CASSYFSGNSYEQYF.

This chain links TRBV4-3 with TRBJ2-1; unclear D gene. Trimming cost V 0 bases and J 7 bases, with 10 bases left between them. This CDR3 is built from 14 residues. Germline assignment: CDR1 LGHNA and CDR2 YSLEER. The CDR3 region has the DNA TGCGCCAGCAGCCAAGAATTTCCGGGTAATGAGCAGTTCTTC. Its protein product is CASSQEFPGNEQFF.

V gene TRBV7-6 combines with J gene TRBJ2-1; a weak D match, TRBD2 (5 bases). V dropped 1 base and J dropped 3 bases, with 13 bases sitting between them. The CDR3 contains 16 residues. Germline V gene lookup returns CDR1 SGHVS and CDR2 FNYEAQ. The CDR3 is CASSLGNSGVYNEQFF. CDR3 sequence (DNA): TGTGCCAGCAGCTTAGGGAACAGCGGCGTCTACAATGAGCAGTTCTTC. Full variable domain (rest looked up from reference TRBV7-6 and TRBJ2-1): GAGVSQSPRYKVTKRGQDVALRCDPISGHVSLYWYRQALGQGPEFLTYFNYEAQQDKSGLPNDRFSAERPEGSISTLTIQRTEQRDSAMYRCASSLGNSGVYNEQFFGPGTRLTVL.

J is TRBJ2-5 and V is TRBV5-6; 7 nucleotides line up with TRBD1. Trimming at V came to 5 bases and at J to 14 bases, leaving 15 bases not matched to a gene. This CDR3 region has 13 residues. The germline V gene has CDR1 SGHDT and CDR2 YYEEEE. The CDR3 reads CASSSGTACWKYF. CDR3 DNA sequence: TGTGCCAGCAGTTCCGGGACAGCCTGTTGGAAATACTTC.

This chain joins TRBV7-2 and TRBJ2-3; D is perhaps TRBD1 (5 bases). The CDR3 loop spans 15 amino acids. V dropped 3 bases and J dropped 2 bases, with 12 bases sitting between them. Germline V gene data show CDR1 as SGHTA and CDR2 as FQGNSA. Here the CDR3 reads CASSFHVQATDTQYF. For the CDR3, the DNA is TGTGCCAGCAGCTTCCACGTACAGGCCACAGATACGCAGTATTTT.

This clone has a handful of counts. This rearrangement joins TRBV9 to TRBJ2-1; 7 nucleotides match TRBD2. This CDR3 has 16 residues. CDR1 is SGDLS, CDR2 YYNGEE, per germline. V lost 3 bases to trimming and J lost 2 bases; unmatched junction nucleotides: 8. The CDR3 nucleotides are TGTGCCAGCAGCGCTAACCCCCGGGGGGCCTACAATGAGCAGTTCTTC. Translated: CASSANPRGAYNEQFF.

This chain links TRBV28 with TRBJ2-4; possible D gene TRBD1, 6 bases. Deletions cut 2 bases from V and 4 bases from J, with 6 bases between. Germline values: CDR1 MDHEN, CDR2 SYDVKM. The CDR3 sequence is 13 residues long. CDR3: CASSLTGKNIQYF. The CDR3 bases are TGTGCCAGCAGTTTAACAGGGAAAAACATTCAGTACTTC.

The gene calls are TRBV4-2 and TRBJ2-5; 10 positions agree with TRBD2. Germline V gene data show CDR1 as LGHNA and CDR2 as YNFKEQ. After removal of 1 base from V and 5 bases from J, the junction contained 7 bases not matched to a gene. This CDR3 has 16 residues. For the CDR3, the DNA is TGTGCCAGCAGCCAAGGTTTAGCGGGGGGAGGGGAGACCCAGTACTTC. As protein: CASSQGLAGGGETQYF.

This clone was picked up a small number of times. V is TRBV6-5 and J is TRBJ2-7, with D possibly matching TRBD1 (6 bases). The CDR3 is 13 amino acids. The germline V gene encodes CDR1 MNHEY and CDR2 SVGAGI. V shed 5 bases and J shed 6 bases, with 14 bases lying between them. CDR3 residues: CASSQDRFGEQYF. The CDR3 region has the DNA TGTGCCAGCAGTCAAGACAGGTTCGGCGAGCAGTACTTC.

The J gene is TRBJ2-7, the V gene TRBV2; D uncertain. The CDR3 has 14 residues. Trimming removed 7 bases from V and 0 bases from J, with 13 bases in between. The germline V gene has CDR1 SNHLY and CDR2 FYNNEI. CDR3 coding DNA: TGTGCCAGCAAGGCAGGTCCGAGCTCCTACGAGCAGTACTTC. Amino acids: CASKAGPSSYEQYF.

The chain employs TRBV4-2 and TRBJ2-7, with 9 nucleotides matching TRBD1. This CDR3 spans 15 amino acids. Germline V gene lookup returns CDR1 LGHNA and CDR2 YNFKEQ. With 1 base clipped from V and 6 bases from J, the junction kept 7 bases outside the gene matches. In nucleotides, the CDR3 is TGTGCCAGCAGCCAAGTGGGGACAGGGTACTCCGAGCAGTACTTC. It encodes CASSQVGTGYSEQYF.

V usage is TRBV19 and J usage is TRBJ2-3; D is possibly TRBD1 (6 bases). Trimming cost V 9 bases and J 4 bases, with 20 bases left between them. The germline gives CDR1 LNHDA, CDR2 SQIVND (reference sequence). CDR3 length: 15 residues. The CDR3 protein is CASKPGTTGPDTQYF. CDR3 DNA: TGTGCCAGCAAACCCGGGACAACAGGCCCAGATACGCAGTATTTT.

The V gene is TRBV29-1, the J gene TRBJ2-1; TRBD2 is a possible D gene (6 bases). The CDR3 is made up of 13 amino acids. The germline V gene has CDR1 SQVTM and CDR2 ANQGSEA. Trimming took 5 bases from V and 8 from J, leaving 16 bases between them. CDR3 amino acids: CSVFSPRDDEQFF. Here the CDR3 DNA reads TGCAGCGTTTTTAGCCCGCGGGACGATGAGCAGTTCTTC.

The V call is TRBV4-1, the J call TRBJ2-3; 8 bases align to TRBD2. Losses at the gene ends were 1 base for V and 0 bases for J; bases not matched to a gene: 3. The CDR3 has 16 residues. Germline assignment: CDR1 MGHRA and CDR2 YSYEKL. The CDR3 loop is CASSQVPGGSTDTQYF. The DNA for the CDR3 is TGCGCCAGCAGCCAAGTACCGGGGGGGAGCACAGATACGCAGTATTTT.

This clone was found a few times. The chain recombines TRBV19 with TRBJ2-7, with TRBD1 identical over 10 bases. This CDR3 contains 15 residues. Per germline, CDR1 LNHDA and CDR2 SQIVND (reference sequence). V was clipped by 3 bases and J by 1 base; unmatched bases: 3. CDR3 region: CASSIKGQGSYEQYF. In DNA, the CDR3 is TGTGCCAGTAGTATTAAGGGACAGGGGTCCTACGAGCAGTACTTC.

This sequence joins TRBV11-1 and TRBJ2-2, with 7 positions matching TRBD1. The CDR3 loop spans 16 amino acids. J gave up 2 bases and V 5 bases, and 8 bases lay outside the gene matches. CDR1 and CDR2 (germline): SGHAT, FQDESV (reference sequence). CDR3 in amino acids: CASSPGTAFNTGELFF. The CDR3 bases are TGTGCCAGCAGCCCAGGGACAGCCTTTAACACCGGGGAGCTGTTTTTT.

This clone was detected only a few times. The V gene is TRBV5-1, the J gene TRBJ2-5, with TRBD1 identical over 9 bases. The J segment lost 5 bases and the V segment lost 4 bases, leaving 12 bases of the junction unmatched. Looked up from germline, CDR1 is SGHRS and CDR2 is YFSETQ. The CDR3 has 16 residues. CDR3: CASSISSGQGFETQYF. The CDR3 DNA sequence: TGCGCCAGCAGCATTTCATCGGGACAGGGTTTCGAGACCCAGTACTTC.

The sample holds a few counts of this clone. V and J are TRBV5-1 and TRBJ2-3, with a weak D call TRBD1 (5 bases). Deletions cut 0 bases from V and 1 base from J, with 15 bases between. Germline-derived CDR1 and CDR2 are SGHRS and YFSETQ. The CDR3 loop spans 17 amino acids. The CDR3: CASSLEGRDSGTDTQYF. In DNA form, the CDR3 reads TGCGCCAGCAGCTTGGAGGGCAGGGATTCAGGCACAGATACGCAGTATTTT.

The chain is built from TRBV28 and TRBJ1-5; D remains unclear. The CDR3 is 13 amino acids. Trimming pared 2 bases from V and 3 bases from J, leaving 5 bases between. Germline V gives CDR1 MDHEN, CDR2 SYDVKM. CDR3 sequence reads: CASSLPLNQPQHF. CDR3 DNA: TGTGCCAGCAGTTTACCCCTCAATCAGCCCCAGCATTTT.

The rearrangement uses TRBV6-5 and TRBJ1-2; D is uncertain. This CDR3 region has 13 residues. Germline CDR1 and CDR2: MNHEY and SVGAGI. The germline V and J ends were trimmed by 2 bases and 2 bases, with 6 bases remaining between them. The CDR3 spells CASSYARNYGYTF. DNA for the CDR3: TGTGCCAGCAGTTACGCCAGGAACTATGGCTACACCTTC.